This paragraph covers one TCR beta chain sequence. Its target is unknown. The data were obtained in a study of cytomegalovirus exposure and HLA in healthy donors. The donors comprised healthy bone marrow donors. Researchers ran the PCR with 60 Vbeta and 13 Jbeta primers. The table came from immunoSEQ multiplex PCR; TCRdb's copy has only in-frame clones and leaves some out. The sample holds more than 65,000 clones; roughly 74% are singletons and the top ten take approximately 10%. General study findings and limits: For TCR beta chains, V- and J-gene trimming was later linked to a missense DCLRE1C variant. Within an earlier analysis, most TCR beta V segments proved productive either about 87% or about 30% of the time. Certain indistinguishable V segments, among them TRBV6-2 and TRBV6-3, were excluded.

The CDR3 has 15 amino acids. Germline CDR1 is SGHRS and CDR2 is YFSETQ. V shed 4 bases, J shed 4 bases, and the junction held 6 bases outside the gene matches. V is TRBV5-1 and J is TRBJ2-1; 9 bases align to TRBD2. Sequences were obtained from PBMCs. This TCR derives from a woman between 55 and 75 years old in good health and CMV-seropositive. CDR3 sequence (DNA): TGCGCCAGCAGCCATAGCGGGGGAGCATACAATGAGCAGTTCTTC. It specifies CASSHSGGAYNEQFF.